Sequencing of this T cell receptor (beta chain) was carried out in a study of blood T cell repertoires in COVID-19. Study at large: Samples of COVID-19 (acute and convalescent) were obtained from the United States, Italy and Spain.

From germline, CDR1 is WNHNN and CDR2 SYGVQD (reference sequence). Trimming removed 11 bases from V and 6 bases from J, with 17 bases in between. The CDR3 has 12 residues. As originally analysed: For nucleated cells, counts were estimated from reference gene primer amplification. Libraries were prepared by immunoSEQ multiplex PCR; TCRdb keeps only in-frame clonotypes and omits some of them. V, J and clone size are taken as reported in that table, and D and trimming were inferred from the DNA itself. Here the sample spans about 200,000 clones, under 80% being singletons. The genes are TRBV10-1 and TRBJ2-7; D may be TRBD2 (6 bases). Input material: peripheral blood. This clonotype was sampled from a man aged 50 to 60 who had recovered from COVID-19. The CDR3 DNA follows: TGCGCCTTCAAGGAGGGAGTTCGCGAGCAGTACTTC. It translates to CAFKEGVREQYF.